In this sample, the clone carrying this TCR beta chain turned up once. No antigen is known for it. These data come from a study of T-cell memory formation after mild COVID-19. At the level of the study: TCR clusters largely stayed donor specific.

In TCRdb, the 5' RACE reads were re-called with MiXCR into one record per CDR3 protein. This sample has almost 250,000 distinct CDR3 sequences; over 15% occur once, and the top ten carry 2.1%. Whole-study results and caveats: CD4/CD8 balance characterized clones contracting day 15 to 85, and CD4+ skew characterized later expanders.

The CDR3 sequence is 14 residues long. The V end was cut by 5 bases, the J end by 2 bases, with 12 bases between. CDR1 SGHAT and CDR2 FQNNGV come from the germline V gene. The sequenced sample was PBMCs or a T cell subset sorted from them (not recorded which). V and J are TRBV11-2 and TRBJ2-5; no clear D. This TCR was sampled from an adult woman who had mild COVID-19 (a few samples of this study predate the infection). Cell type and time point are not known. The CDR3 is CASSLPPPQETQYF. CDR3 coding DNA: TGTGCCAGCAGCCTACCTCCACCTCAAGAGACCCAGTACTTC.